These 15 T cell receptor beta chains originate from one sample sequenced in a study of control samples from healthy donors and cancer patients. Sequencing was performed with immunoSEQ multiplex PCR; in TCRdb, only in-frame clones are kept and a portion is missing. The data contain around 80,000 clones, around 87% of them singletons. Sequencing used blood. These TCRs come from a man between 45 and 60 years old in good health.

This clone was seen once. This chain connects TRBV18 to TRBJ2-2; the D is unclear. Trimming removed 4 bases at V and 5 bases at J, with 14 bases between. CDR3 size: 15 residues. Germline V gene data show CDR1 as KGHSH and CDR2 as LQKENI. The DNA of the CDR3 is TGTGCCAGCTCACTGTATCGATCCGGTACCGGGGAGCTGTTTTTT. As protein: CASSLYRSGTGELFF.

The count of this clone is one. The rearrangement links TRBV7-2 to TRBJ1-1; D not resolved. The CDR3 length is 15 residues. V dropped 0 bases and J dropped 1 base, with 9 bases sitting between them. From germline, CDR1 is SGHTA and CDR2 FQGNSA. The CDR3 nucleotides are TGTGCCAGCAGCTTAGCTGGGGTGGCGAACACTGAAGCTTTCTTT. As protein: CASSLAGVANTEAFF.

This chain links TRBV5-6 with TRBJ1-1; 7 bases are shared with TRBD1. Germline CDR1 is SGHDT and CDR2 is YYEEEE. V shed 2 bases, J shed 9 bases, and the junction held 10 bases outside the gene matches. This CDR3 region has 14 residues. This CDR3 reads CASSFPTGMLQAFF. CDR3 DNA: TGTGCCAGCAGCTTTCCGACAGGGATGCTGCAAGCTTTCTTT.

The rearrangement links TRBV6-2 or TRBV6-3 to TRBJ1-1; D unresolved. The CDR3 spans 15 residues. V lost 2 bases, J lost 10 bases, and 20 bases lay in between. The germline V gene encodes CDR1 MNHEY and CDR2 SVGEGT. The CDR3 loop is CASSYGGSALRRAFF. CDR3 DNA: TGTGCCAGCAGTTACGGTGGTAGCGCCTTAAGGAGAGCTTTCTTT.

The chain joins TRBV6-2 or TRBV6-3 to TRBJ2-2, with D uncertain. V lost 6 bases and J lost 3, with 5 bases in between. The CDR3 covers 12 residues. Germline V gene data show CDR1 as MNHEY and CDR2 as SVGEGT. The CDR3 region has the DNA TGTGCCAGCAGCCCGGACACCGGGGAGCTGTTTTTT. As protein: CASSPDTGELFF.

The rearrangement uses TRBV7-3 and TRBJ1-1; D is undetermined. The CDR3 contains 15 residues. Germline V CDR1 and CDR2: SGHTA, FQGTGA. The V and J ends lost 5 bases and 0 bases respectively, with 13 bases between them. CDR3 DNA sequence: TGTGCCAGCAGCCCCAGCCCCGGTATGAACACTGAAGCTTTCTTT. It encodes CASSPSPGMNTEAFF.

Comments on this clone: Mismatch with germline at one junction end may stem from a read error. The chain combines TRBV13 with TRBJ2-7; 12 nucleotides line up with TRBD1. Germline loops: CDR1 PRHDT, CDR2 FYEKMQ (reference sequence). The CDR3 runs 15 residues. CDR3 bases: TGTGCCAGCAGCGTAGGGACAGGGGGCTTTTACGAGCAGTACTTC. The encoded protein is CASSVGTGGFYEQYF.

This chain connects TRBV30 to TRBJ1-3; the D is unclear. Trimming took off 0 bases at V and 0 bases at J, with 12 bases between the two ends. In germline, CDR1 is GTSNPN, CDR2 SVGIG (reference sequence). This CDR3 region has 16 residues. CDR3 sequence reads: CAWSVPESRSGNTIYF. The CDR3 DNA sequence: TGTGCCTGGAGTGTACCGGAAAGCCGCTCTGGAAACACCATATATTTT.

As DNA, the CDR3 is TGTGCCAGTAGTACCGGACAGGGTAGAGATACGCAGTATTTT. This codes for CASSTGQGRDTQYF. V and J are TRBV19 and TRBJ2-3; TRBD1 matches 8 bases. The CDR3 consists of 14 residues. J was trimmed by 5 bases and V by 4 bases; bases with no gene match: 5. Germline CDR1 reads LNHDA; CDR2 reads SQIVND (reference sequence). The full variable domain, with the rest looked up from reference TRBV19 and TRBJ2-3, is DGGITQSPKYLFRKEGQNVTLSCEQNLNHDAMYWYRQDPGQGLRLIYYSQIVNDFQKGDIAEGYSVSREKKESFPLTVTSAQKNPTAFYLCASSTGQGRDTQYFGPGTRLTVL.

The chain carries TRBV18 and TRBJ2-3; TRBD2 aligns across 10 bases. The CDR3 spans 17 residues. Germline V lookup: CDR1 KGHSH, CDR2 LQKENI. Trimming at V came to 3 bases and at J to 1 base, leaving 7 bases not matched to a gene. The CDR3 nucleotides read TGTGCCAGCTCACCCATCCAACTAGCGGGACGCACAGATACGCAGTATTTT. Residues: CASSPIQLAGRTDTQYF.

The gene calls are TRBV30 and TRBJ1-3; TRBD1 might be the D (6 bases). CDR3 length equals 16 residues. Germline lookup yields CDR1 GTSNPN and CDR2 SVGIG (reference sequence). The germline V and J ends were trimmed by 4 bases and 3 bases, with 19 bases remaining between them. CDR3 sequence: CAWNRDTQINGNTIYF. In DNA form, the CDR3 reads TGTGCCTGGAACCGGGACACACAAATAAATGGAAACACCATATATTTT.

This chain joins TRBV30 and TRBJ1-1, with TRBD1 as a possible D gene (5 bases). CDR3 length: 16 residues. CDR1 and CDR2 (germline): GTSNPN, SVGIG (reference sequence). V dropped 3 bases and J dropped 4 bases, with 21 bases sitting between them. The CDR3 nucleotides read TGTGCCTGGAGCCGAGATTGGGGGTCTCCCCCCACTGAAGCTTTCTTT. This translates into CAWSRDWGSPPTEAFF.

This clone has only a few counts. The chain is built from TRBV5-6 and TRBJ2-5, with D perhaps matching TRBD2 (6 bases). This CDR3 is built from 12 residues. Trimming pared 10 bases from V and 9 bases from J, leaving 19 bases between. Germline V CDR1 and CDR2: SGHDT, YYEEEE. CDR3 sequence reads: CAGEAALTAQYF. CDR3 in DNA: TGTGCCGGGGAGGCAGCTTTAACGGCCCAGTACTTC.

The CDR3 nucleotides read TGTGCTAGTGGACCCCCTACCAGCGGGGTACCAGGTGAGCAGTTCTTC. Amino acid sequence: CASGPPTSGVPGEQFF. The gene calls are TRBV12-5 and TRBJ2-1; TRBD2 agrees at 7 bases. The CDR3 length is 16 residues. Germline V CDR1 and CDR2: LGHNT, FRNRAP. The V and J ends lost 6 bases and 9 bases, in that order; junction bases with no gene match: 17.

The CDR3, as DNA: TGTGCCCCGCCGGGGACGAGGAACACTGAAGCTTTCTTT. Protein product: CAPPGTRNTEAFF. The chain uses TRBV24-1 and TRBJ1-1; weak D call: TRBD1 (5 bases). There are 13 residues in the CDR3. In germline, CDR1 is KGHDR, CDR2 SFDVKD. Trimming stripped 12 bases from V and 1 base from J, with 14 bases between.